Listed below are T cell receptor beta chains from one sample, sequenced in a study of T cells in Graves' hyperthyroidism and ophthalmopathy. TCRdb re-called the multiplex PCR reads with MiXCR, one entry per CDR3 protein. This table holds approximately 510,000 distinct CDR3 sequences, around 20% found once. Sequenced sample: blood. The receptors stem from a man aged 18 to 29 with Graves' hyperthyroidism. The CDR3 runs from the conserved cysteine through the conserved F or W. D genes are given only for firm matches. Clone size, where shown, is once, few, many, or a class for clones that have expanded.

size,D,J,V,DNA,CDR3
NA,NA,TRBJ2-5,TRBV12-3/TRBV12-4,TGTGCCAGCAGTTTTTTGAGCGGGGAGACCCAGTACTTC,CASSFLSGETQYF
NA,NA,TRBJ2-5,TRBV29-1,TGCAGCGTCGTCCCGGGACCGTCTCAAGAGGCCCAGTACTTC,CSVVPGPSQEAQYF
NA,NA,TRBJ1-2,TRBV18,TGTGCCAGCTCAATGAGGCAGGGTGAATTCTATGGCTACACCTTC,CASSMRQGEFYGYTF
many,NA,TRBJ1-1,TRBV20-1,TGCAGTGCTAGTGGGGCGGTGGATATTACTGAAGCTTTCTTT,CSASGAVDITEAFF
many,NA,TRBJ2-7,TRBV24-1,TGTGCCACCAGTGATAGATACTACGAGCAGTACTTC,CATSDRYYEQYF
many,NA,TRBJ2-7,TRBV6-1,TGTGCCAGCAGTGAAGGGAGGGGGCAGTACTTC,CASSEGRGQYF
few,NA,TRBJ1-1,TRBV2,TGTGCCAGCAGTGAAATAGGGGATGCCTTGAACACTGAAGCTTTCTTT,CASSEIGDALNTEAFF
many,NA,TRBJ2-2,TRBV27,TGTGCCAGCAGTGCTACAGGGTACACCGGGGAGCTGTTTTTT,CASSATGYTGELFF
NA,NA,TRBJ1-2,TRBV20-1,TGCAGTGCTATAAGGCAGGGAGCTGTCTATGGCTACACCTTC,CSAIRQGAVYGYTF
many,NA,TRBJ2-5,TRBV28,TGTGCCAGCAGTTTAGGGGGTCTAGAGACCCAGTACTTC,CASSLGGLETQYF
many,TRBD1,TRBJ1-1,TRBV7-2,TGTGCCAGCAGCCGCATCGGACAGGGCAAGAGGGGTGAAGCTTTCTTT,CASSRIGQGKRGEAFF
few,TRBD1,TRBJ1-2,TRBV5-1,TGCGCCAGCAGCTCAGGGACAGGGCAGATTTATGGCTACACCTTC,CASSSGTGQIYGYTF
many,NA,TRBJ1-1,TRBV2,TGTGCCAGCAGAGATAGGACGGCTTTCTTT,CASRDRTAFF
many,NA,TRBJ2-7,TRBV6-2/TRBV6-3,TGTGCCAGCAGTTACCGAGGACACGGCTCCTACGAGCAGTACTTC,CASSYRGHGSYEQYF
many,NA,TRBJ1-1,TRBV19,TGTGCCAGTAGTATGAGTCCCCTATCCACTGAAGCTTTCTTT,CASSMSPLSTEAFF
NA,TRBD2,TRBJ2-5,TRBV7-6,TGTGCCAGCAGCTCACCGGGAGGGCTTCGCTCGGAGACCCAGTACTTC,CASSSPGGLRSETQYF
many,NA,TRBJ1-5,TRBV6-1,TGTGCCAGCAGTGAAGGGACGGTTCAGCCCCAGCATTTT,CASSEGTVQPQHF
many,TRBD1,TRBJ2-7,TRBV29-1,TGCAGCGTTACGAAGTTGGACAGGGGGACCTACGAGCAGTACTTC,CSVTKLDRGTYEQYF
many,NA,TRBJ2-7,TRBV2,TGTGCCAGCAGTGAAGGGACAGGAGCGGGATACGAGCAGTACTTC,CASSEGTGAGYEQYF
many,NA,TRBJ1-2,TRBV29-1,TGCAGCGCCTACCCCCGGGGGGATGGCTATGGCTACACCTTC,CSAYPRGDGYGYTF
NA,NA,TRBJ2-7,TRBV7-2,TGTGCCAGCAGTTCTTGGACTGGCCCCTACGAGCAGTACTTC,CASSSWTGPYEQYF
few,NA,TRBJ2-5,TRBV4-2,TGTGCCAGCAGCCAAGATCAGGGGCGGGAGGAGACCCAGTACTTC,CASSQDQGREETQYF
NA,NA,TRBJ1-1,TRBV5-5,TGTGCCAGCAGCGGACGACCTGAGAACACTGAAGCTTTCTTT,CASSGRPENTEAFF
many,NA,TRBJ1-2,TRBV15,TGTGCCACCAGCAGAAGGGTGGAAAGAGGCTACACCTTC,CATSRRVERGYTF
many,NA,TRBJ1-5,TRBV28,TGTGCCAGCAGTTTCCTTCCGGGACTCCTAATCTCTCAGCCCCAGCATTTT,CASSFLPGLLISQPQHF
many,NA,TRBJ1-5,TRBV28,TGTGCCACTAACGTTCTGGGTAGCGGTCAGCCCCAGCATTTT,CATNVLGSGQPQHF
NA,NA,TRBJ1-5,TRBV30,TGTGCCTGGAGTGGGGGAGTGGATCAGCCCCAGCATTTT,CAWSGGVDQPQHF
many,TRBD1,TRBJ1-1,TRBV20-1,TGCAGTGCTAGTCGGCAGGGGGTGAGCACTGAAGCTTTCTTT,CSASRQGVSTEAFF
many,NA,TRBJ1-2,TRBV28,TGTGCCAGCAACTCGGGACTCCCCTCGTTGGGTGGCTACACCTTC,CASNSGLPSLGGYTF